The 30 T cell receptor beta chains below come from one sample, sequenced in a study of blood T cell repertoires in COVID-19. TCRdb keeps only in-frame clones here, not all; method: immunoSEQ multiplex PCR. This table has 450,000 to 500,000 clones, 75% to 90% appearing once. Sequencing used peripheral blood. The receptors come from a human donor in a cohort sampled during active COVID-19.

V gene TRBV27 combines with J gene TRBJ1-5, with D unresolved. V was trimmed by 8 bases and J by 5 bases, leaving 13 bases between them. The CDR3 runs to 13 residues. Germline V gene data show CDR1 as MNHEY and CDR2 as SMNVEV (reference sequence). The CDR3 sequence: CASAGQRDQPQHF. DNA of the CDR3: TGTGCCAGCGCCGGGCAGCGGGATCAGCCCCAGCATTTT.

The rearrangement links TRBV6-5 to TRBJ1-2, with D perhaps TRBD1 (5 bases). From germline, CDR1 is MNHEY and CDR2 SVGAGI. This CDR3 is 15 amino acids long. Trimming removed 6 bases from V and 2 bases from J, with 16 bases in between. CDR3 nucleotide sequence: TGTGCCAGCAGAATCCACCCGACAGTGAACTATGGCTACACCTTC. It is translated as CASRIHPTVNYGYTF.

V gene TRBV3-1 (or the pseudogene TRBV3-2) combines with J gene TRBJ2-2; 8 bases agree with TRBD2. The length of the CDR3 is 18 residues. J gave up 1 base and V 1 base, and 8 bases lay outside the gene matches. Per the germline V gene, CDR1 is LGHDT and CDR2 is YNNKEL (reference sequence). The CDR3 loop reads CASSQAVLAGWNTGELFF. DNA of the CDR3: TGTGCCAGCAGCCAAGCGGTCCTAGCGGGTTGGAACACCGGGGAGCTGTTTTTT.

The CDR3 sequence is CASSETGQADGYNSPLHF. CDR3 bases: TGTGCCAGCAGTGAAACAGGGCAGGCTGATGGGTATAATTCACCCCTCCACTTT. The chain links TRBV6-1 to TRBJ1-6; perhaps TRBD1 as D (6 bases). The CDR3 covers 18 residues. In germline, CDR1 is MNHNS, CDR2 SASEGT. V shed 2 bases and J shed 4 bases, with 18 bases lying between them.

The CDR3 DNA reads as TGTGCCAGCTGTGTCACCGGGGACAATCAGCCCCAGCATTTT. Residues: CASCVTGDNQPQHF. This chain connects TRBV7-9 to TRBJ1-5, with unresolved D. V was pared by 8 bases and J by 3 bases, with 14 bases between. Germline values: CDR1 SEHNR, CDR2 FQNEAQ (reference sequence). The CDR3 spans 14 residues.

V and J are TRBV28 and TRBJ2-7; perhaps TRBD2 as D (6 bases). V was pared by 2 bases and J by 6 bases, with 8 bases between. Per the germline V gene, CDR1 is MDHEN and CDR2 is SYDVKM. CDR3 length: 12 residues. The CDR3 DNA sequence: TGTGCCAGCAGTTTAGATAGCGGCGAGCAGTACTTC. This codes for CASSLDSGEQYF.

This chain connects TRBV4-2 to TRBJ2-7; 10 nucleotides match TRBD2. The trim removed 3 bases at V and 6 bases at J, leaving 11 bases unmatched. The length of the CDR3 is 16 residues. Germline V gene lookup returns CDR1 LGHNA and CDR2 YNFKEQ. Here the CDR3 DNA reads TGTGCCAGCAGCCATCGATGGACTAGCGGCGACGGCGAGCAGTACTTC. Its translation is CASSHRWTSGDGEQYF.

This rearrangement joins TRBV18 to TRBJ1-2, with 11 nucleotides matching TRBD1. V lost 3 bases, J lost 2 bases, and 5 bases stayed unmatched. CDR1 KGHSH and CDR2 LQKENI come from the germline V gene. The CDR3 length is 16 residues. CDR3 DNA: TGTGCCAGCTCACCTTACGGACAGGGGGCAAACTATGGCTACACCTTC. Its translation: CASSPYGQGANYGYTF.

The CDR3 sequence: CASSLTGSGTEAFF. As DNA, the CDR3 is TGCGCCAGCAGCTTGACAGGGTCGGGCACTGAAGCTTTCTTT. V and J are TRBV5-1 and TRBJ1-1; tentatively, D is TRBD1 (6 bases). CDR1 SGHRS and CDR2 YFSETQ come from the germline V gene. Trimming shortened V by 1 base and J by 4 bases, and 11 bases separated the two germline ends. CDR3 length: 14 residues.

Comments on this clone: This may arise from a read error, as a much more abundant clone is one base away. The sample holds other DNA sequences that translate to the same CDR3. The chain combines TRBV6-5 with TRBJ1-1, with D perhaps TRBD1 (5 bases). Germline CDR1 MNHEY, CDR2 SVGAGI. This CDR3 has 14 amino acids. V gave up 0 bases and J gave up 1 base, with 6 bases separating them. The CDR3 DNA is TGTGCCAGCAGTTACTCCGGGGGGAACACTGAAGCTTTCTTT. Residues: CASSYSGGNTEAFF.

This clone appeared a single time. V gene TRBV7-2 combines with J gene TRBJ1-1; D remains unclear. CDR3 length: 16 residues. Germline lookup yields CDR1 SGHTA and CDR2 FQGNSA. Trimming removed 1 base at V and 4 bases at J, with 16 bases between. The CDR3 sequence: CASSLGYGRGGTEAFF. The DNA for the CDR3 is TGTGCCAGCAGCTTAGGGTATGGGCGAGGAGGCACTGAAGCTTTCTTT.

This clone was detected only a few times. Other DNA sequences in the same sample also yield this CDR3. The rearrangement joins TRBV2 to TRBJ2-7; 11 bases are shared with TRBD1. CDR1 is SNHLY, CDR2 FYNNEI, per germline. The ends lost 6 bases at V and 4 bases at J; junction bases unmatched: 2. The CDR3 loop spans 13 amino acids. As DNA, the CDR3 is TGTGCCAGCAGCCGGGACAGGGGGTACGAGCAGTACTTC. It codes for CASSRDRGYEQYF.

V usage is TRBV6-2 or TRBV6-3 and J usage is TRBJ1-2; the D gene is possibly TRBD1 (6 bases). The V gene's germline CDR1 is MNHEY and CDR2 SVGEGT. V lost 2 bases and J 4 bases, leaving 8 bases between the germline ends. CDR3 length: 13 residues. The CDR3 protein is CASSYGQFYGYTF. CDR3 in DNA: TGTGCCAGCAGTTACGGACAGTTCTATGGCTACACCTTC.

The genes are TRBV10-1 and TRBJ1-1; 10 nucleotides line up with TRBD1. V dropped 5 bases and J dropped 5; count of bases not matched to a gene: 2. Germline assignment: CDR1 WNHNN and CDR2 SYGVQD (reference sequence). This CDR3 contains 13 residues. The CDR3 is CASSRQGATEAFF. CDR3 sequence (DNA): TGCGCCAGCAGTCGACAGGGGGCGACTGAAGCTTTCTTT.

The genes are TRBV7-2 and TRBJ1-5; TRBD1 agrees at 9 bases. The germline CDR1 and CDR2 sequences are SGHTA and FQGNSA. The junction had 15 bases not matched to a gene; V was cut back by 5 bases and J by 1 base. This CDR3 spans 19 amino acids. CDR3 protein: CASSLKSPGTGISNQPQHF. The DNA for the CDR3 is TGTGCCAGCAGCCTAAAAAGTCCCGGGACAGGGATCAGCAATCAGCCCCAGCATTTT. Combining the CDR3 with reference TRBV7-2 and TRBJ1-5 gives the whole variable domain GAGVSQSPSNKVTEKGKDVELRCDPISGHTALYWYRQSLGQGLEFLIYFQGNSAPDKSGLPSDRFSAERTGGSVSTLTIQRTQQEDSAVYLCASSLKSPGTGISNQPQHFGDGTRLSIL.

The DNA for the CDR3 is TGCAGCGCCGAAAGTTCCGCGAGGGTCGGAAAACTGTTTTTT. This gives the protein CSAESSARVGKLFF. The chain combines TRBV29-1 with TRBJ1-4, with D uncertain. Trimming removed 7 bases from V and 10 bases from J, with 22 bases in between. This CDR3 is 14 amino acids long. Germline-derived CDR1 and CDR2 are SQVTM and ANQGSEA.

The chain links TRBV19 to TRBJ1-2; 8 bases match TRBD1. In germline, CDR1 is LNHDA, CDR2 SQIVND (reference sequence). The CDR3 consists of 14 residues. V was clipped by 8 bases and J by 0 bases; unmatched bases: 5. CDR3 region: CASAAQGANYGYTF. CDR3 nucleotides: TGTGCCAGTGCCGCACAGGGGGCTAACTATGGCTACACCTTC.

As DNA, the CDR3 is TGTGCCAGCAGTACGTCTAGGGAGCTGTTTTTT. This codes for CASSTSRELFF. The V and J genes are TRBV6-2 or TRBV6-3 and TRBJ2-2, with no clear D. Germline CDR1 reads MNHEY; CDR2 reads SVGEGT. This CDR3 region has 11 residues. V lost 5 bases and J 9 bases, leaving 7 bases between the germline ends.

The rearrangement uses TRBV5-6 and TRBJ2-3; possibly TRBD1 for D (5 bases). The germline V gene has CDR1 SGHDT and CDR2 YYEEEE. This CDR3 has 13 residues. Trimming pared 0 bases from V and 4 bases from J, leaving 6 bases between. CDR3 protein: CASSLGGSDTQYF. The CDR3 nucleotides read TGTGCCAGCAGCTTGGGGGGCTCAGATACGCAGTATTTT.

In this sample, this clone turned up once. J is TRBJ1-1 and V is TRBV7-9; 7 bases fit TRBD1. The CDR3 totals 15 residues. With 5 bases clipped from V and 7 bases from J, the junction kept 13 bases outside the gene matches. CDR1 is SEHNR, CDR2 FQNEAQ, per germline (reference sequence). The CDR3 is CASSPRTGRDLEAFF. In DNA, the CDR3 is TGTGCCAGCAGCCCCCGGACAGGCCGGGATCTTGAAGCTTTCTTT.

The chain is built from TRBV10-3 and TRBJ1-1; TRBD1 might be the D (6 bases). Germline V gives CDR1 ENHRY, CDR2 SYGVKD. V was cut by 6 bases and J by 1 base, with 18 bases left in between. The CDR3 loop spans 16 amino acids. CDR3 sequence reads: CAIRTGAETGNTEAFF. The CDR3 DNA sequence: TGTGCCATCAGAACTGGGGCCGAGACAGGGAACACTGAAGCTTTCTTT.

The CDR3 nucleotides read TGTGCCATCGGGGCCCGGGACAGGGACACAGATACGCAGTATTTT. Translating it yields CAIGARDRDTDTQYF. The chain joins TRBV10-3 to TRBJ2-3; TRBD1 matches at 9 bases. Looked up from germline, CDR1 is ENHRY and CDR2 is SYGVKD. V dropped 8 bases and J dropped 2; count of bases not matched to a gene: 8. The CDR3 has 15 amino acids.

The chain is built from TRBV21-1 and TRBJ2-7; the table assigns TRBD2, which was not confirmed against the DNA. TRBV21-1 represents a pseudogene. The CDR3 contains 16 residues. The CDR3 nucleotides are TGTGCCAGCAGCAAAGGATTAGCGGTGAGCTCCTACGAGCAGTACTTC. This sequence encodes CASSKGLAVSSYEQYF.

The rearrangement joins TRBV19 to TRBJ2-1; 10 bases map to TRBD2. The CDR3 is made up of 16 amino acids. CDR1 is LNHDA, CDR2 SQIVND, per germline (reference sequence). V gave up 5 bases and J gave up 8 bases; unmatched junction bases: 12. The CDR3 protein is CASSPTSGFPGDEQFF. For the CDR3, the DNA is TGTGCCAGTAGTCCGACTAGCGGGTTTCCCGGGGATGAGCAGTTCTTC.

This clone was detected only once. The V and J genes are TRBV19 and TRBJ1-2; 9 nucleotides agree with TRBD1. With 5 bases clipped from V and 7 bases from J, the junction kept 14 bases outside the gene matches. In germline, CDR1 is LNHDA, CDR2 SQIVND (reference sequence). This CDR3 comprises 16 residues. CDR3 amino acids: CASSPEQQGARGGYTF. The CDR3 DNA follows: TGTGCCAGTAGTCCGGAGCAACAGGGGGCGCGAGGTGGCTACACCTTC.

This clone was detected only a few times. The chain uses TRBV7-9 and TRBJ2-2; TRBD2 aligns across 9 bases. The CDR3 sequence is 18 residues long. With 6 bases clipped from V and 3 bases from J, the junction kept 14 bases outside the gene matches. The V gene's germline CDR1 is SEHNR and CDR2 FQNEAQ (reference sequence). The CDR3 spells CASSRGRSGRSDTGELFF. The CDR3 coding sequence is TGTGCCAGCAGTCGGGGGAGGAGCGGGAGGTCCGACACCGGGGAGCTGTTTTTT.

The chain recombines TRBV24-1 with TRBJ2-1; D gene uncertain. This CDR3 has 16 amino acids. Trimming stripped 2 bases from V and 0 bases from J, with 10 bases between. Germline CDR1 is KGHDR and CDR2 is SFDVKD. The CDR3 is CATSDSRFPSYNEQFF. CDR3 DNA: TGTGCCACCAGTGATTCGCGGTTTCCCTCCTACAATGAGCAGTTCTTC.

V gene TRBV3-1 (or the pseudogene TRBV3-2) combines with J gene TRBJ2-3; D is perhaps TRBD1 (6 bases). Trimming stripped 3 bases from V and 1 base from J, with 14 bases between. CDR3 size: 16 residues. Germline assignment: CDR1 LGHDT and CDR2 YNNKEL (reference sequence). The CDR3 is CASSHTSGGGTDTQYF. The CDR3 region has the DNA TGTGCCAGCAGCCACACAAGTGGGGGCGGCACAGATACGCAGTATTTT.

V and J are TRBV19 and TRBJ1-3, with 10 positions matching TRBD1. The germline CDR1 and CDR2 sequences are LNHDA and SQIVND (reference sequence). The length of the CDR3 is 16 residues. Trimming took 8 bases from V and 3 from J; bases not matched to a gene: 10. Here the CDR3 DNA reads TGTGCCAGTGCCGCCGGGACAGGGGAACGTGGAAACACCATATATTTT. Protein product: CASAAGTGERGNTIYF.

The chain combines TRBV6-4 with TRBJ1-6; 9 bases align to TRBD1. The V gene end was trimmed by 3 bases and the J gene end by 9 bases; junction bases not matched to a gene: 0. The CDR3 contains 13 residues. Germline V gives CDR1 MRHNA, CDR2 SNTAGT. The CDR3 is CASSEGQGSPLHF. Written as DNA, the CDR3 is TGTGCCAGCAGTGAGGGACAGGGTTCACCCCTCCACTTT.